Below, 27 T cell receptor beta chains from the same sample are listed, as sequenced in a study of T-cell reconstitution after alpha-beta-depleted transplantation in children. Preparing the TCRbeta library involved the use of unique molecular identifiers. TCRdb passed the PCR reads through MiXCR, listing each CDR3 protein once. In the table there are a few hundred thousand distinct CDR3 sequences, roughly 13% of which are singletons. The source material was PBMCs, mostly from graft donor cells, sampled 360 days after TCRalphabeta/CD19-depleted stem cell transplant. The receptor set was obtained from a male patient aged 10 to 17 who had a stem cell transplant for acute myeloid leukemia, so the T cells may come from the graft donor.

This clonotype showed up just a few times. The gene calls are TRBV20-1 and TRBJ2-3; the D gene is possibly TRBD1 (6 bases). The germline gives CDR1 DFQATT, CDR2 SNEGSKA (reference sequence). Trimming left V 5 bases short and J 4 bases short, with 16 bases between. This CDR3 is built from 14 residues. CDR3 protein: CSASTGLDSDTQYF. DNA for the CDR3: TGCAGTGCTTCTACAGGGTTAGATTCAGATACGCAGTATTTT.

A few counts support this clonotype. The chain combines TRBV12-3 or TRBV12-4 with TRBJ1-5, with 8 bases fitting TRBD1. After removal of 2 bases from V and 1 base from J, the junction contained 7 bases not matched to a gene. The CDR3 sequence is 17 residues long. The CDR3 loop is CASSLKAGGGSNQPQHF. CDR3 nucleotide sequence: TGTGCCAGCAGTTTAAAGGCAGGGGGCGGGAGCAATCAGCCCCAGCATTTT.

This clonotype showed up many times. The chain combines TRBV29-1 with TRBJ2-1; 7 bases align to TRBD1. The CDR3 has 13 amino acids. Germline loops: CDR1 SQVTM, CDR2 ANQGSEA. V trimming: 7 bases; J trimming: 5 bases; junction bases outside the gene matches: 8. This CDR3 reads CSAAGQVHNEQFF. As DNA, the CDR3 is TGCAGCGCCGCCGGACAGGTCCACAATGAGCAGTTCTTC.

This chain links TRBV7-2 with TRBJ2-1; no clear D gene. Germline lookup yields CDR1 SGHTA and CDR2 FQGNSA. This CDR3 is 14 amino acids long. V dropped 1 base and J dropped 10 bases, with 14 bases sitting between them. The CDR3 region is CASSLGLPDGEQFF. CDR3 DNA sequence: TGTGCCAGCAGCTTAGGACTTCCCGACGGAGAGCAGTTCTTC.

The table lists this clonotype with a few counts. The chain is built from TRBV7-6 and TRBJ2-2; D gene unclear. The CDR3 length is 15 residues. Looked up from germline, CDR1 is SGHVS and CDR2 is FNYEAQ. V lost 0 bases to trimming and J lost 8 bases, with 13 bases between them. The CDR3 region is CASSLAVAGAGELFF. The DNA for the CDR3 is TGTGCCAGCAGCTTAGCGGTAGCAGGTGCTGGGGAGCTGTTTTTT.

This clonotype showed up many times. This sequence joins TRBV7-6 and TRBJ2-3; TRBD2 matches 7 bases. The ends lost 5 bases at V and 2 bases at J; junction bases unmatched: 7. The CDR3 runs to 15 residues. The germline CDR1 and CDR2 sequences are SGHVS and FNYEAQ. CDR3 sequence: CASSPYAGDTDTQYF. Here the CDR3 DNA reads TGTGCCAGCAGCCCCTACGCGGGAGACACAGATACGCAGTATTTT.

Comments on this clonotype: One base away lies a much larger clone, so this may be a sequencing read error. The V and J genes are TRBV24-1 and TRBJ2-1, with D tentatively TRBD1 or TRBD2 (5 bases each). CDR3 size: 16 residues. The V gene's germline CDR1 is KGHDR and CDR2 SFDVKD. Written as DNA, the CDR3 is TGTGGCACCAGTGATTTGCCCCGGGACCGACCGTTGGAGCAGTTCTTC. This translates into CGTSDLPRDRPLEQFF.

This chain uses TRBV29-1 with TRBJ1-1; weak D call: TRBD1 (6 bases). The length of the CDR3 is 12 residues. Trimming pared 7 bases from V and 5 bases from J, leaving 14 bases between. The germline CDR1 and CDR2 sequences are SQVTM and ANQGSEA. The CDR3 region is CSENQGQTEAFF. The DNA of the CDR3 is TGCAGCGAAAATCAGGGGCAAACTGAAGCTTTCTTT.

V usage is TRBV12-3 or TRBV12-4 and J usage is TRBJ2-3; 11 bases are shared with TRBD2. The CDR3 is 18 amino acids. Trimming cost V 5 bases and J 0 bases; bases outside gene matches: 10. In DNA form, the CDR3 reads TGTGCCAGCAGTCTACTAGCGGGAGAATTGTCTAGCACAGATACGCAGTATTTT. It codes for CASSLLAGELSSTDTQYF.

The chain employs TRBV28 and TRBJ2-7; TRBD1 aligns across 8 bases. Trimming cost V 5 bases and J 4 bases; bases outside gene matches: 10. Germline V gene sequence: CDR1 MDHEN, CDR2 SYDVKM. The CDR3 consists of 15 residues. The DNA of the CDR3 is TGTGCCAGCAGTGTATACGGGACAGGTAGTTACGAGCAGTACTTC. It specifies CASSVYGTGSYEQYF.

The J gene is TRBJ2-3, the V gene TRBV5-1, with a weak D call TRBD2 (7 bases). CDR1 SGHRS and CDR2 YFSETQ come from the germline V gene. The CDR3 is 16 residues long. V lost 6 bases, J lost 0 bases, and 17 bases lay in between. The DNA for the CDR3 is TGCGCCAGCACCCAGAGGGGGGGATCTAGCACAGATACGCAGTATTTT. This encodes CASTQRGGSSTDTQYF.

CDR3 nucleotides: TGTGCCAGCAGCCAAGATTGGCAGGGGGAAGCTTTCTTT. It translates to CASSQDWQGEAFF. This chain connects TRBV3-1 to TRBJ1-1, with D possibly TRBD1 on 6 matching bases. This CDR3 region has 13 residues. V lost 0 bases and J 8 bases, leaving 10 bases between the germline ends. Germline values: CDR1 LGHDT, CDR2 YNNKEL (reference sequence).

Here the CDR3 DNA reads TGCAGTGCTGGACTAGCGGGAGGGTCTTACAATGAGCAGTTCTTC. Translating gives CSAGLAGGSYNEQFF. The J gene is TRBJ2-1, the V gene TRBV20-1, with 15 bases fitting TRBD2. From germline, CDR1 is DFQATT and CDR2 SNEGSKA (reference sequence). The CDR3 loop spans 15 amino acids. Trimming took 5 bases from V and 4 from J; bases not matched to a gene: 3.

This clonotype was detected ten times or more. V gene TRBV19 combines with J gene TRBJ2-2; TRBD1 aligns across 7 bases. Germline V gives CDR1 LNHDA, CDR2 SQIVND (reference sequence). After removal of 7 bases from V and 4 bases from J, the junction contained 9 bases not matched to a gene. The CDR3 runs to 15 residues. Here the CDR3 reads CASTLTGVPTGELFF. CDR3 DNA sequence: TGTGCCAGTACCCTTACAGGGGTACCCACCGGGGAGCTGTTTTTT.

The chain couples TRBV6-2 or TRBV6-3 to TRBJ2-1, with TRBD2 identical over 14 bases. Germline lookup yields CDR1 MNHEY and CDR2 SVGEGT. J was trimmed by 2 bases and V by 0 bases; bases with no gene match: 21. The CDR3 has 24 amino acids. The CDR3 DNA reads as TGTGCCAGCAGTTACTCTTCGGGACTAGCGGGAGAAGGCGCCCTTTTTTTGGCCTACAATGAGCAGTTCTTC. Encoded protein: CASSYSSGLAGEGALFLAYNEQFF.

A few counts support this clonotype. The chain joins TRBV7-2 to TRBJ2-2, with D perhaps matching TRBD1 (5 bases). Trimming took off 2 bases at V and 6 bases at J, with 13 bases between the two ends. The CDR3 runs 15 residues. CDR1 and CDR2 (germline): SGHTA, FQGNSA. DNA for the CDR3: TGTGCCAGCAGCTTACGTGTTGGACACCCCGGGGAGCTGTTTTTT. The encoded protein is CASSLRVGHPGELFF. Based on the CDR3 plus reference TRBV7-2 and TRBJ2-2, the full variable domain is GAGVSQSPSNKVTEKGKDVELRCDPISGHTALYWYRQSLGQGLEFLIYFQGNSAPDKSGLPSDRFSAERTGGSVSTLTIQRTQQEDSAVYLCASSLRVGHPGELFFGEGSRLTVL.

This clonotype was seen a handful of times. The chain has TRBV28 and TRBJ1-3, with D hard to call. The germline gives CDR1 MDHEN, CDR2 SYDVKM. V lost 5 bases and J 6 bases, leaving 14 bases between the germline ends. The CDR3 is 14 amino acids. The CDR3 protein is CASSPGFDKNTIYF. DNA of the CDR3: TGTGCCAGCAGTCCTGGCTTTGACAAAAACACCATATATTTT.

Only a few counts were recorded for this clonotype. The CDR3 loop reads CASSEERESPYNEQFF. CDR3 nucleotide sequence: TGTGCCAGCAGTGAAGAACGAGAATCCCCCTACAATGAGCAGTTCTTC. This chain connects TRBV2 to TRBJ2-1, with D hard to call. Per the germline V gene, CDR1 is SNHLY and CDR2 is FYNNEI. This CDR3 is built from 16 residues. The V end lost 1 base, the J end lost 2 bases, and 12 bases lay between the germline ends.

The chain has TRBV20-1 and TRBJ2-6; 7 positions match TRBD2. Trimming cost V 5 bases and J 1 base; bases outside gene matches: 5. Germline CDR1 is DFQATT and CDR2 is SNEGSKA (reference sequence). The CDR3 length is 15 residues. The CDR3 bases are TGCAGTGCTCCTATAGCGGGTTCTGGGGCCAACGTCCTGACTTTC. Protein: CSAPIAGSGANVLTF.

This clonotype was picked up many times. The rearrangement joins TRBV3-1 to TRBJ2-3, with 8 bases matching TRBD2. Germline assignment: CDR1 LGHDT and CDR2 YNNKEL (reference sequence). The CDR3 loop spans 17 amino acids. V gave up 4 bases and J gave up 4 bases; unmatched junction bases: 13. CDR3 protein: CASSPPWGLVRADTQYF. CDR3 nucleotide sequence: TGTGCCAGCAGCCCCCCTTGGGGACTAGTCAGAGCAGATACGCAGTATTTT.

This chain links TRBV11-2 with TRBJ2-2; no firm D call. This CDR3 comprises 18 residues. Per the germline V gene, CDR1 is SGHAT and CDR2 is FQNNGV. V lost 5 bases and J lost 6, with 25 bases in between. For the CDR3, the DNA is TGTGCCAGCAGCCACCTGGGCGTAGACCTACGTCAAGCCGGGGAGCTGTTTTTT. Protein: CASSHLGVDLRQAGELFF.

The J gene is TRBJ2-7, the V gene TRBV4-3, with a weak D call TRBD1 (5 bases). The V gene's germline CDR1 is LGHNA and CDR2 YSLEER. The CDR3 has 15 residues. V was shortened by 4 bases and J by 1 base, with 14 bases between the two germline ends. CDR3 bases: TGCGCCAGCAGCCTAAAAACAGGAATGTCCTACGAGCAGTACTTC. Translating gives CASSLKTGMSYEQYF.

This clonotype occurred a few times. The chain uses TRBV12-3 or TRBV12-4 and TRBJ2-7; TRBD2 aligns across 8 bases. The trim removed 2 bases at V and 2 bases at J, leaving 5 bases unmatched. The CDR3 extends over 15 amino acids. CDR3 coding DNA: TGTGCCAGCAGTTTACGGGGGGGTCGGACCTACGAGCAGTACTTC. Residues: CASSLRGGRTYEQYF.

This clonotype was counted ten times or more. The genes are TRBV20-1 and TRBJ2-7; 9 bases agree with TRBD1. CDR1 is DFQATT and CDR2 is SNEGSKA in the germline V gene (reference sequence). Trimming took 1 base from V and 7 from J; bases not matched to a gene: 11. The length of the CDR3 is 15 residues. The CDR3: CSARVPGQGRREQYF. In nucleotides, the CDR3 is TGCAGTGCTAGAGTACCGGGACAGGGACGTCGGGAGCAGTACTTC.

The gene calls are TRBV27 and TRBJ2-1; possibly TRBD1 or TRBD2 for D (5 bases each). Trimming shortened V by 2 bases and J by 5 bases, and 13 bases separated the two germline ends. The germline V gene has CDR1 MNHEY and CDR2 SMNVEV (reference sequence). This CDR3 comprises 15 residues. The CDR3 sequence is CASSLEGLANNEQFF. CDR3 sequence (DNA): TGTGCCAGCAGTTTAGAGGGGCTAGCCAACAATGAGCAGTTCTTC.

The chain uses TRBV24-1 and TRBJ2-1, with D hard to call. This CDR3 spans 12 amino acids. The V end lost 0 bases, the J end lost 10 bases, and 6 bases lay between the germline ends. From germline, CDR1 is KGHDR and CDR2 SFDVKD. The CDR3 here is CATSDLRREQFF. The CDR3 DNA is TGTGCCACCAGTGATTTGCGGCGGGAGCAGTTCTTC.

At least ten counts were recorded for this clonotype. The chain employs TRBV7-3 and TRBJ2-3, with D unresolved. V was cut by 5 bases and J by 4 bases, with 10 bases left in between. The CDR3 length is 13 residues. CDR1 and CDR2 from the germline V gene are SGHTA and FQGTGA. CDR3 sequence reads: CASSRDYADTQYF. The CDR3 region has the DNA TGTGCCAGCAGCCGTGATTATGCAGATACGCAGTATTTT. Together with reference TRBV7-3 and TRBJ2-3, the CDR3 gives the full variable domain: GAGVSQTPSNKVTEKGKYVELRCDPISGHTALYWYRQSLGQGPEFLIYFQGTGAADDSGLPNDRFFAVRPEGSVSTLKIQRTERGDSAVYLCASSRDYADTQYFGPGTRLTVL.